A single sample is the source of the 5 T cell receptor beta chains below, sequenced in a study of blood T cell repertoires in COVID-19. The data were produced by immunoSEQ multiplex PCR, yet TCRdb's version contains in-frame clones alone and is incomplete. The repertoire has roughly 200,000 clones, 75% to 90% of them found once; the top ten carry about 4%. Specimen: PBMCs or T cells enriched from blood (not recorded which). These receptors all come from a woman between 25 and 40 years old who had been exposed to COVID-19.

This clone occurred once. This sequence joins TRBV7-6 and TRBJ2-7, with D possibly TRBD1 on 5 matching bases. CDR3 length equals 15 residues. Germline CDR1 SGHVS, CDR2 FNYEAQ. With 8 bases removed from V and 6 bases from J, the gap between germline ends came to 23 bases. The chain's CDR3 is CASAFPTDGASEQYF. The CDR3 bases are TGTGCCAGCGCCTTCCCCACAGATGGGGCTTCCGAGCAGTACTTC. The full variable domain, completed using reference TRBV7-6 and TRBJ2-7, is GAGVSQSPRYKVTKRGQDVALRCDPISGHVSLYWYRQALGQGPEFLTYFNYEAQQDKSGLPNDRFSAERPEGSISTLTIQRTEQRDSAMYRCASAFPTDGASEQYFGPGTRLTVT.

The chain employs TRBV9 and TRBJ2-3; D is ambiguous. CDR1 is SGDLS, CDR2 YYNGEE, per germline. This CDR3 has 13 residues. Trimming removed 0 bases from V and 5 bases from J, with 7 bases in between. In DNA, the CDR3 is TGTGCCAGCAGCGTAGCTACGGGAGATACGCAGTATTTT. This codes for CASSVATGDTQYF.

A few counts support this clone. This chain joins TRBV7-2 and TRBJ1-4, with a possible D match to TRBD1 (5 bases). Germline V gives CDR1 SGHTA, CDR2 FQGNSA. Trimming shortened V by 1 base and J by 3 bases, and 9 bases separated the two germline ends. The CDR3 runs to 15 residues. This CDR3 is CASSLDRRPNEKLFF. The CDR3 nucleotides are TGTGCCAGCAGCTTAGACAGGCGACCTAATGAAAAACTGTTTTTT.

The chain combines TRBV14 with TRBJ2-7, with D uncertain. CDR1 is SGHDN, CDR2 FVKESK, per germline. The CDR3 sequence is 15 residues long. V shed 0 bases and J shed 5 bases, with 14 bases lying between them. CDR3 in DNA: TGTGCCAGCAGCCAAGATGGCGGTGGTTTCCACGAGCAGTACTTC. It specifies CASSQDGGGFHEQYF.

V usage is TRBV27 and J usage is TRBJ2-3; 7 positions match TRBD1. With V trimmed by 1 base and J by 2 bases, 9 bases remained unmatched. This CDR3 is 17 amino acids long. Per germline, CDR1 MNHEY and CDR2 SMNVEV (reference sequence). The CDR3 nucleotides are TGTGCCAGCAGTTTATTGCCAGGGGGAACGTACACAGATACGCAGTATTTT. Its translation is CASSLLPGGTYTDTQYF.